The clone carrying this T cell receptor (beta chain) was observed a few times. Its antigen is as yet unknown. This specimen comes from a study of post-analysis software for immune sequencing data. The CDR3 length is 15 residues. CDR1 is SGHVS, CDR2 FQNEAQ, per germline. The germline V and J ends were trimmed by 3 bases and 2 bases, with 12 bases remaining between them. Unique molecular identifiers were carried by the TCR beta cDNA libraries. Starting from approximately 0.95 to 9.8 million T cells, the study yielded about half a million cDNA molecules. TCRdb re-called the PCR reads with MiXCR, one entry per CDR3 protein. The repertoire holds about 560,000 distinct CDR3 sequences, with 44% as singletons. General observations from the study: TRBV segments more frequent in patients than in controls numbered several and included TRBV5-6, TRBV5-1 and TRBV20-1.

V is TRBV7-8 and J is TRBJ2-3, with D perhaps matching TRBD2 (6 bases). The receptor was derived from a girl aged 10 to 17 with multiple sclerosis. The sequencing input was blood. The CDR3 sequence: CASSFLAGNTDTQYF. The CDR3 coding sequence is TGTGCCAGCAGCTTTCTGGCGGGGAACACAGATACGCAGTATTTT.